A single sample is the source of the 32 T cell receptor beta chains below, sequenced in a study of T cell responses to AZD1222 COVID-19 vaccine. The data were produced by immunoSEQ multiplex PCR, yet TCRdb's version contains in-frame clones alone and is incomplete. This table holds some 140,000 clones, 84% found once. Here the sequenced sample was peripheral blood, taken on day 0 of AZD1222 vaccination. These receptors all stem from an adult in good health.

The chain recombines TRBV7-2 with TRBJ1-2; 7 nucleotides line up with TRBD1. Per the germline V gene, CDR1 is SGHTA and CDR2 is FQGNSA. V dropped 5 bases and J dropped 7; count of bases not matched to a gene: 7. This CDR3 has 13 residues. The CDR3 nucleotides read TGTGCCAGCAGCCTGACAGGGAAGTTTGGCTACACCTTC. Its translation is CASSLTGKFGYTF.

V usage is TRBV21-1 and J usage is TRBJ1-2; TRBD1 reflects the table's D call only, with no check against the DNA. TRBV21-1 is described as a pseudogene. The CDR3 length is 17 residues. The CDR3 sequence is CASSNSELGQGSYGYTF. The CDR3 DNA reads as TGTGCCAGCAGCAATAGCGAGTTAGGACAGGGCAGCTATGGCTACACCTTC.

This chain links TRBV30 with TRBJ1-1, with TRBD1 matching 8 bases. The germline V gene has CDR1 GTSNPN and CDR2 SVGIG (reference sequence). The length of the CDR3 is 13 residues. The J segment lost 3 bases and the V segment lost 3 bases, leaving 3 bases of the junction unmatched. CDR3 protein: CAWRTTGDTEAFF. The CDR3 nucleotides are TGTGCCTGGAGAACGACAGGGGACACTGAAGCTTTCTTT.

The CDR3: CASSPPGQGRDGELFF. CDR3 sequence (DNA): TGTGCCAGCAGCCCCCCTGGACAGGGGAGGGACGGGGAGCTGTTTTTT. This chain uses TRBV2 with TRBJ2-2; TRBD1 aligns across 9 bases. Trimming took 6 bases from V and 7 from J; bases not matched to a gene: 12. The CDR3 sequence is 16 residues long. CDR1 and CDR2 (germline): SNHLY, FYNNEI.

This chain links TRBV19 with TRBJ1-2; perhaps TRBD1 as D (5 bases). The CDR3 consists of 11 residues. V dropped 6 bases and J dropped 6 bases, with 8 bases sitting between them. The germline CDR1 and CDR2 sequences are LNHDA and SQIVND (reference sequence). In nucleotides, the CDR3 is TGTGCCAGTAGGGCAGGGAATGGCTACACCTTC. Translation gives CASRAGNGYTF.

This rearrangement joins TRBV27 to TRBJ2-1; D may correspond to TRBD1 or TRBD2 (5 bases each). The CDR3 runs to 14 residues. Germline V lookup: CDR1 MNHEY, CDR2 SMNVEV (reference sequence). V dropped 4 bases and J dropped 2 bases, with 9 bases sitting between them. The chain's CDR3 is CASSSGTTYNEQFF. In nucleotides, the CDR3 is TGTGCCAGCAGTTCGGGGACGACCTACAATGAGCAGTTCTTC.

The gene calls are TRBV28 and TRBJ2-1, with TRBD2 as a possible D gene (6 bases). CDR3 length equals 15 residues. The germline CDR1 and CDR2 sequences are MDHEN and SYDVKM. V was cut by 7 bases and J by 12 bases, with 25 bases left in between. In DNA, the CDR3 is TGTGCCAGCACCCCTCCCCGCGGGACCCACTCGGGGCAGTTCTTC. Translation: CASTPPRGTHSGQFF.

The J gene is TRBJ2-1, the V gene TRBV18; 8 nucleotides line up with TRBD1. The CDR3 is made up of 16 amino acids. CDR1 KGHSH and CDR2 LQKENI come from the germline V gene. J gave up 3 bases and V 6 bases, and 10 bases lay outside the gene matches. The CDR3 nucleotides are TGTGCCAGCTCCATTTTCGGGACAGGTGACTACAATGAGCAGTTCTTC. Encoded protein: CASSIFGTGDYNEQFF.

This chain joins TRBV5-5 and TRBJ2-5; D is unclear. The CDR3 consists of 12 residues. Per the germline V gene, CDR1 is SGHKS and CDR2 is YYEKEE (reference sequence). Trimming pared 2 bases from V and 5 bases from J, leaving 7 bases between. CDR3 coding DNA: TGTGCCAGCAGCTTTACCAGGGAGACCCAGTACTTC. Amino acids: CASSFTRETQYF.

This chain uses TRBV7-2 with TRBJ1-1; 7 nucleotides line up with TRBD1. The CDR3 runs 16 residues. The V segment lost 2 bases and the J segment 3 bases; nucleotides outside the gene matches: 9. CDR1 is SGHTA, CDR2 FQGNSA, per germline. For the CDR3, the DNA is TGTGCCAGCAGCTTAAGGACAGGACGATGGGACACTGAAGCTTTCTTT. Translated, it gives CASSLRTGRWDTEAFF.

This chain uses TRBV6-1 with TRBJ1-1, with D unresolved. V was clipped by 4 bases and J by 1 base, with 16 bases between them. The CDR3 loop spans 16 amino acids. CDR1 and CDR2 from the germline V gene are MNHNS and SASEGT. The CDR3 loop is CASSVDAGVPNTEAFF. DNA for the CDR3: TGTGCCAGCAGTGTGGACGCAGGAGTCCCGAACACTGAAGCTTTCTTT.

The genes are TRBV6-5 and TRBJ1-6; unclear D gene. The V gene's germline CDR1 is MNHEY and CDR2 SVGAGI. Trimming cost V 8 bases and J 10 bases, with 18 bases left between them. This CDR3 contains 14 residues. The CDR3 DNA reads as TGTGCCAGCGACGAGAAGGTTTTCGGGTCACCCCTCCACTTT. This translates into CASDEKVFGSPLHF.

The rearrangement links TRBV15 to TRBJ2-7, with 7 bases lining up with TRBD1. The V segment lost 0 bases and the J segment 1 base; nucleotides outside the gene matches: 3. This CDR3 spans 15 amino acids. Germline V lookup: CDR1 LNHNV, CDR2 YYDKDF (reference sequence). The CDR3 spells CATSREQGSSYEQYF. The CDR3 DNA sequence: TGTGCCACCAGCAGAGAACAGGGGAGTTCCTACGAGCAGTACTTC.

This rearrangement joins TRBV11-2 to TRBJ2-5, with 15 bases lining up with TRBD2. The V gene end was trimmed by 1 base and the J gene end by 0 bases; junction bases not matched to a gene: 6. The CDR3 has 19 residues. The germline V gene encodes CDR1 SGHAT and CDR2 FQNNGV. The DNA of the CDR3 is TGTGCCAGCAGCTTAGGGCGGACTAGCGGGGGGGCTTACCAAGAGACCCAGTACTTC. Amino acids: CASSLGRTSGGAYQETQYF.

This clone appeared a few times. This sequence joins TRBV19 and TRBJ2-2; TRBD2 is a possible D gene (5 bases). The CDR3 is made up of 15 amino acids. Germline-derived CDR1 and CDR2 are LNHDA and SQIVND (reference sequence). The V end lost 8 bases, the J end lost 0 bases, and 13 bases lay between the germline ends. CDR3 region: CASGLGRTNTGELFF. The CDR3 region has the DNA TGTGCCAGTGGACTCGGAAGAACGAACACCGGGGAGCTGTTTTTT.

The V gene is TRBV10-2, the J gene TRBJ1-5; TRBD1 is a possible D gene (5 bases). The CDR3 is 15 residues long. V dropped 5 bases and J dropped 2 bases, with 13 bases sitting between them. Looked up from germline, CDR1 is WSHSY and CDR2 is SAAADI. CDR3 DNA: TGCGCCAGCAGTATCATGGGGGTAGGCAATCAGCCCCAGCATTTT. This translates into CASSIMGVGNQPQHF.

The gene calls are TRBV6-5 and TRBJ1-5, with a possible D match to TRBD1 (5 bases). The germline V gene encodes CDR1 MNHEY and CDR2 SVGAGI. The CDR3 covers 13 residues. V was cut by 2 bases and J by 7 bases, with 9 bases left in between. CDR3 coding DNA: TGTGCCAGCAGTTACAGAGGGGACCAGCCCCAGCATTTT. It yields the protein CASSYRGDQPQHF.

The rearrangement links TRBV6-5 to TRBJ2-7; D remains unclear. The V gene lost 7 bases and the J gene lost 2 bases, with 12 bases spanning the gap. The length of the CDR3 is 13 residues. CDR1 is MNHEY and CDR2 is SVGAGI in the germline V gene. The CDR3 DNA reads TGTGCCAGCAATCTCGAAAGGACCTACGAGCAGTACTTC. This translates into CASNLERTYEQYF.

This clone was recorded once. The chain combines TRBV18 with TRBJ1-1; D perhaps matches TRBD1 (6 bases). This CDR3 contains 19 residues. Deletions cut 2 bases from V and 1 base from J, with 23 bases between. The germline V gene encodes CDR1 KGHSH and CDR2 LQKENI. CDR3 nucleotides: TGTGCCAGCTCACCAATAACCGGAGGACTACAGGGTCAGAACACTGAAGCTTTCTTT. Translating gives CASSPITGGLQGQNTEAFF.

The V gene is TRBV5-1, the J gene TRBJ1-1, with 10 nucleotides matching TRBD1. Per germline, CDR1 SGHRS and CDR2 YFSETQ. The CDR3 length is 16 residues. V was pared by 4 bases and J by 4 bases, with 10 bases of the junction left unmatched. The CDR3 protein is CASSTGQGSISTEAFF. CDR3 nucleotides: TGCGCCAGCAGCACGGGACAGGGGTCAATCTCCACTGAAGCTTTCTTT. Full variable domain (missing parts from reference TRBV5-1 and TRBJ1-1): KAGVTQTPRYLIKTRGQQVTLSCSPISGHRSVSWYQQTPGQGLQFLFEYFSETQRNKGNFPGRFSGRQFSNSRSEMNVSTLELGDSALYLCASSTGQGSISTEAFFGQGTRLTVV.

CDR3 nucleotides: TGTGCTAGTGGTCCATGTCAAGACCAGGGGAATGAAAAACTGTTTTTT. It is translated as CASGPCQDQGNEKLFF. The chain joins TRBV12-5 to TRBJ1-4; D perhaps matches TRBD1 (6 bases). The V end was cut by 5 bases, the J end by 5 bases, with 18 bases between. Germline V gene sequence: CDR1 LGHNT, CDR2 FRNRAP. This CDR3 comprises 16 residues.

V is TRBV6-5 and J is TRBJ2-3; D might be TRBD2 (5 bases). Trimming pared 6 bases from V and 2 bases from J, leaving 15 bases between. Looked up from germline, CDR1 is MNHEY and CDR2 is SVGAGI. The CDR3 is made up of 15 amino acids. This CDR3 reads CASSVDWAVTDTQYF. The CDR3 DNA reads as TGTGCCAGCAGCGTGGACTGGGCGGTCACAGATACGCAGTATTTT.

V is TRBV3-1 (or the pseudogene TRBV3-2) and J is TRBJ2-2, with TRBD2 identical over 12 bases. This CDR3 contains 15 residues. V was pared by 1 base and J by 6 bases, with 0 bases of the junction left unmatched. In germline, CDR1 is LGHDT, CDR2 YNNKEL (reference sequence). CDR3 protein: CASSQASGGAGELFF. The CDR3 nucleotides are TGTGCCAGCAGCCAAGCTAGCGGGGGGGCCGGGGAGCTGTTTTTT.

The chain carries TRBV7-3 and TRBJ1-5; perhaps TRBD1 as D (6 bases). CDR3 length equals 17 residues. V shed 5 bases and J shed 4 bases, with 21 bases lying between them. The germline V gene has CDR1 SGHTA and CDR2 FQGTGA. CDR3 sequence reads: CASSRTMTGNVNQPQHF. CDR3 DNA sequence: TGTGCCAGCAGCCGCACCATGACAGGTAATGTGAATCAGCCCCAGCATTTT.

The chain joins TRBV7-6 to TRBJ2-7; D possibly corresponds to TRBD1 (6 bases). V lost 5 bases and J 2 bases, leaving 19 bases between the germline ends. Germline CDR1 SGHVS, CDR2 FNYEAQ. The CDR3 is made up of 16 amino acids. The CDR3 nucleotides are TGTGCCAGCAGCCTGACAGGAGGACATGAACCCTACGAGCAGTACTTC. Translation gives CASSLTGGHEPYEQYF.

CDR3 nucleotides: TGTGCCAGCAGTCGCAGTCCCCCGGAAGGGGAAAAACTGTTTTTT. It specifies CASSRSPPEGEKLFF. The chain couples TRBV5-4 to TRBJ1-4; the D is unclear. This CDR3 comprises 15 residues. Germline assignment: CDR1 SGHNT and CDR2 YYREEE (reference sequence). V was cut by 5 bases and J by 8 bases, with 19 bases left in between.

The J gene is TRBJ1-2, the V gene TRBV29-1; 9 nucleotides match TRBD1. The CDR3 has 13 residues. V gave up 5 bases and J gave up 8 bases; unmatched junction bases: 9. Germline loops: CDR1 SQVTM, CDR2 ANQGSEA. The CDR3 DNA is TGCAGCGTTCCCGGACAGGGGTCTGTGGGCTACACCTTC. It specifies CSVPGQGSVGYTF.

The chain is built from TRBV5-1 and TRBJ1-1, with a tentative D call TRBD1 (6 bases). The CDR3 spans 14 residues. The V gene lost 0 bases and the J gene lost 1 base, with 7 bases spanning the gap. Germline V CDR1 and CDR2: SGHRS, YFSETQ. For the CDR3, the DNA is TGCGCCAGCAGCTTGGGGGACACGAACACTGAAGCTTTCTTT. This sequence encodes CASSLGDTNTEAFF.

This clone was seen only a few times. V gene TRBV18 combines with J gene TRBJ1-6; possibly TRBD1 for D (5 bases). The CDR3 spans 19 residues. Germline V CDR1 and CDR2: KGHSH, LQKENI. V lost 3 bases, J lost 0 bases, and 18 bases lay in between. CDR3 in amino acids: CASSPISGTASSYNSPLHF. The CDR3 DNA reads as TGTGCCAGCTCACCCATATCCGGGACGGCGAGCTCCTATAATTCACCCCTCCACTTT.

The chain links TRBV5-1 to TRBJ1-4; 7 positions agree with TRBD1. Germline V CDR1 and CDR2: SGHRS, YFSETQ. The CDR3 is 16 residues long. The trim removed 4 bases at V and 4 bases at J, leaving 10 bases unmatched. The CDR3 region has the DNA TGCGCCAGCAGCCTCTCAGGGGGATCGGTTAATGAAAAACTGTTTTTT. It specifies CASSLSGGSVNEKLFF.

V usage is TRBV7-2 and J usage is TRBJ2-7, with D tentatively TRBD2 (6 bases). The CDR3 length is 15 residues. CDR1 SGHTA and CDR2 FQGNSA come from the germline V gene. Deletions cut 0 bases from V and 2 bases from J, with 11 bases between. The CDR3 bases are TGTGCCAGCAGCTTAGCGCTGGGAGGAGCCTACGAGCAGTACTTC. Residues: CASSLALGGAYEQYF.

CDR3 nucleotide sequence: TGTGCCAGCAGCCAAGGTCTGGGGGGTACTGAAGCTTTCTTT. Translated: CASSQGLGGTEAFF. The J gene is TRBJ1-1, the V gene TRBV3-1 (or the pseudogene TRBV3-2), with a possible D match to TRBD1 (5 bases). There are 14 residues in the CDR3. V was cut by 1 base and J by 5 bases, with 11 bases left in between. CDR1 LGHDT and CDR2 YNNKEL come from the germline V gene (reference sequence).